This record covers a single T cell receptor (beta chain). Its target antigen remains unknown. Base qualities are missing; no much larger clone stands one base away. The CDR1 and CDR2 encoded by the germline V gene are SGDLS and YYNGEE. The CDR3 covers 15 residues, taking in both the cysteine and the phenylalanine. Only the CDR3 region is kept as DNA, spanning 45 bases read in frame from base 1. Trimming accounts for 3 bases at V and 6 bases at J, while the number of junction bases matched to no gene is 8. Library generation was performed with the immunoSEQ multiplex PCR assay. As for the authors' bioinformatics: A statistical classification framework was built to diagnose cytomegalovirus status from the catalog of TCR beta chain sequences. Entries here come from immuneACCESS through TCRdb and include only in-frame sequences with V and J called. Some clones fail to appear in such tables; in the studies checked, an unresolved V gene covers under half of the shortfall, and the cause of the remainder is unknown. Clonal size and the V and J genes are those of that table, whereas D and trimming came from the DNA. The sample data list approximately 160,000 clones, and about nine tenths of these were observed just once. 4.2% of the sample goes to the ten largest clones.

This record belongs to a study of cytomegalovirus exposure and HLA in healthy donors (dated by TCRdb to 2017 to 2019). For the wider study: A later analysis indicated that the 120 or so validation repertoires were generated on the platform also employed for the roughly 730 repertoires of the first cohort. The study was designed to test whether signatures of past pathogen exposure could be identified by cataloging public T cell receptors. A separate validation cohort of about 110 different subjects was used in addition to the approximately 610-subject first cohort. To predict cytomegalovirus infection status, the study combined high-throughput TCR immunosequencing, statistical association of individual TCRs with disease status, and machine learning. General findings and caveats noted by the study authors: It was suggested by the authors that the approach could potentially be generalized to other disease states and immunological phenotypes. The validation cohort had no HLA typing available for a later analysis, so co-occurrence within that cohort was assessed over all 110 or so repertoires. Of the cluster scores, around 95% were above 0 in a later analysis, which found that TCRs clustered in the first cohort also tended to co-occur in the roughly 130 validation repertoires. In both the original and validation cohorts, the classifier was reported to diagnose cytomegalovirus status with high specificity and sensitivity. In vitro tests confirmed that a few of the cytomegalovirus-associated TCR beta chains recognize cytomegalovirus antigens. Most TCR sequences were observed very rarely across donors, whereas some public TCRs were present in many individuals. In the study, around 160 TCR beta chains were listed as associated with cytomegalovirus.

The donors were included in the validation cohort of 100 to 150 subjects, a group kept apart from the approximately 690-subject first cohort. The TCR originated in a man between 18 and 29 years old in good health and CMV-seropositive. This sequence uses TRBV9 and TRBJ2-3; the junction holds 9 bases that match TRBD2. Sequencing used PBMCs. The CDR3 sequence is CASSAAAGGPDTQYF. The nucleotides are TGTGCCAGCAGCGCCGCGGCGGGAGGGCCTGATACGCAGTATTTT.